This T cell receptor beta chain was sequenced for a study of T cell repertoires in cytomegalovirus infection (dated by TCRdb to 2018 to 2020). For the study in its entirety: Donor HLA type was relevant to the analysis, as public TCR beta signatures indicated carriage of CMV infection together with the matching HLA type.

Trimming removed 0 bases from V and 5 bases from J, leaving 13 bases between the germline ends. The CDR3 sequence holds 15 residues, the cysteine and phenylalanine included. Solely the CDR3 DNA is kept, with 45 bases framed from the first base. According to the germline V gene (reference sequence), CDR1 reads MNHNY and CDR2 reads SVGAGI. What the authors observed across the whole study: The ex vivo response was dominated by HLA-C-restricted CMV-specific TCR beta clonotypes, and the single most frequent clonotype in two of eight donors was supplied by these HLA-C-restricted clonotypes. Carriers of CMV infection plus the relevant HLA type were discriminated by the cumulative frequency of public TCR beta family members in the study cohort and in an independent approximately 340-donor cohort.

On this clonotype itself: No antigen is known for it. Per-nucleotide qualities are absent, and no much larger clonotype sits a single base away.

The data were produced on an Illumina HiSeq 1500. The public reads were reprocessed in TCRdb via fastp at Q25 and MiXCR, keeping in-frame beta chains. Merged by CDR3 protein, the rows form single entries marked with the most common genes and DNA. The sample contains under 300,000 distinct CDR3 sequences, roughly an eighth of them found a single time. Approximately 1.8% of the sample comes from the top ten. Sequencing used PBMCs. The sequence links TRBV6-6 to TRBJ1-1, with the D gene not clear enough to name. This TCR was recovered from a human donor in good health (CMV status not recorded). Some clones in this sample may be carry-over from other donors' samples. The DNA reads TGTGCCAGCAGTTACTCCGGGAAAGGTGAGACTGAAGCTTTCTTT. Translated, this gives CASSYSGKGETEAFF.